This T cell receptor beta chain was obtained from a study of regulatory T cells in long-lasting Graves disease. Study-level results: Having few samples may have compromised the accuracy. Persistent disease samples used TRBV28, TRBJ1-2 and TRBJ2-5 preferentially.

The time point: newly diagnosed GD, antithyroid drugs for less than 3 months. Construction of the TCR library relied on RNA isolated from PBMCs. The source of the patients was an endocrinology department in Xi'an, China. A roughly 8.6-milliliter sample of peripheral blood was drawn into EDTA tubes. This clonotype was picked up many times. Antigen unknown. TCR beta libraries were built with iRepertoire HTBI primers and Arm-PCR of CDR3 regions. One entry per CDR3 protein, called by TCRdb with MiXCR from the multiplex PCR reads. The table shows a few hundred thousand distinct CDR3 sequences, with about a sixth occurring only once. The CDR3 spans 13 residues. Germline lookup yields CDR1 SGHAT and CDR2 FQNNGV. The V end was cut by 5 bases, the J end by 6 bases, with 13 bases between.

The chain employs TRBV11-2 and TRBJ1-2; D call uncertain. The source material was peripheral blood mononuclear cells (PBMCs), sampled at new diagnosis, from a patient treated with antithyroid drugs. The sequence came from a female donor with Graves disease. The CDR3 loop reads CASSLGRLDGYTF. As DNA, the CDR3 is TGTGCCAGCAGCCTAGGGAGGCTCGATGGCTACACCTTC.